A single T cell receptor (beta chain) is shown here with its context. The record originates from a study of blood T cell repertoires in COVID-19. The overall study: T cells, B-cell-depleted T cells, or PBMCs provided the cDNA or gDNA that served as material.

Libraries were prepared by immunoSEQ multiplex PCR; TCRdb keeps only in-frame clonotypes and omits some of them. The sample holds 95,000 to 150,000 clones, more than 60% seen once. Sequenced input: peripheral blood. This clonotype was obtained from a man between 65 and 79 years old with acute or convalescent COVID-19.

The chain's CDR3 is CASSSGGGPNTGELFF. The CDR3 region has the DNA TGTGCCAGCAGCTCCGGGGGGGGGCCTAACACCGGGGAGCTGTTTTTT. The chain combines TRBV5-4 with TRBJ2-2; TRBD2 matches 8 bases. Germline assignment: CDR1 SGHNT and CDR2 YYREEE (reference sequence). The V segment lost 3 bases and the J segment 2 bases; nucleotides outside the gene matches: 6. The CDR3 is 16 residues long.